This T cell receptor beta chain was sequenced in a study of response to subunit inactivated influenza vaccine. In its sample, this clonotype was seen a few times. CDR1 SGHTA and CDR2 FQGNSA come from the germline V gene. V was clipped by 5 bases and J by 0 bases, with 15 bases between them. The CDR3 loop spans 16 amino acids. TCRdb itself ran the RT-PCR reads through MiXCR, one entry per CDR3 protein. The profile shows more than 500,000 distinct CDR3 sequences, roughly 10% of them singletons. The sample also formed part of further work on T cells expressing NK-cell markers. From that study: Scientists made TCR beta cDNA using 5'RACE template switching with UMIs. Several experiments added an anti-gamma-delta TCR antibody to sort only alpha-beta TCR T cells.

This chain uses TRBV7-2 with TRBJ2-3, with D possibly being TRBD1 or TRBD2 (5 bases each). The source was PBMCs from blood, collected on the day of vaccination. This TCR derives from a man between 45 and 60 years old who received an inactivated influenza vaccine. The CDR3 region is CASSQWWGSSTDTQYF. CDR3 DNA: TGTGCCAGCAGCCAGTGGTGGGGGTCAAGCACAGATACGCAGTATTTT.